This T cell receptor beta chain was found in a study of human T cells and chemical hapten exposure. Study observations and caveats: Expanded TCRs made up significantly more big CDR3 similarity clusters than controls did. Because they had alopecia, donors may respond immunologically unlike healthy people.

This clonotype occurred a few times. Its matching antigen is unknown. V lost 4 bases, J lost 4 bases, and 8 bases stayed unmatched. This CDR3 has 16 residues. Germline V gene data show CDR1 as SGHRS and CDR2 as YFSETQ. Indicated time point: patch test 2, 6 weeks after DPC sensitization. The treatment here: therapeutic diphenylcyclopropenone sensitization with weekly scalp DPC. Someone pulled total RNA out of unfractionated whole blood. TCRdb redid the calling of the RACE reads with MiXCR, one entry per CDR3 protein. The sample carries about 400,000 distinct CDR3 sequences, about 6% recorded once. The sample was whole blood, taken in connection with sensitization to the hapten diphenylcyclopropenone (DPC). This TCR was recovered from a woman aged 18-35 years with alopecia areata. Some clones in this sample may be carry-over from other donors' samples. V is TRBV5-1 and J is TRBJ2-3; 11 positions match TRBD2. In DNA form, the CDR3 reads TGCGCCAGCAGCCCGACTAGCGGGGCGGGGTCAGATACGCAGTATTTT. Encoded protein: CASSPTSGAGSDTQYF.